This T cell receptor beta chain was sequenced during a study of CD8 T cells in ankylosing spondylitis. Study-level findings and limits: Among TCR beta sequences, a motif of several highly homologous variants appeared characteristic of ankylosing spondylitis blood.

A few counts support this clonotype. Antigen: not known. The CDR3 consists of 15 residues. Trimming removed 0 bases from V and 5 bases from J; junction bases left unmatched: 5. Germline CDR1 SGHTA, CDR2 FQGNSA. TCRdb re-called the 5' RACE reads with MiXCR, one entry per CDR3 protein. The sample has 450,000 or so distinct CDR3 sequences; 20% to 30% are singletons. The V and J genes are TRBV7-2 and TRBJ2-3; 7 bases line up with TRBD2. Specimen: blood, either unsorted or a sorted T cell fraction (not recorded which). The receptor's source is a male donor with ankylosing spondylitis. CDR3 sequence reads: CASSLAGGLVDTQYF. DNA of the CDR3: TGTGCCAGCAGCTTAGCGGGAGGGCTTGTAGATACGCAGTATTTT.